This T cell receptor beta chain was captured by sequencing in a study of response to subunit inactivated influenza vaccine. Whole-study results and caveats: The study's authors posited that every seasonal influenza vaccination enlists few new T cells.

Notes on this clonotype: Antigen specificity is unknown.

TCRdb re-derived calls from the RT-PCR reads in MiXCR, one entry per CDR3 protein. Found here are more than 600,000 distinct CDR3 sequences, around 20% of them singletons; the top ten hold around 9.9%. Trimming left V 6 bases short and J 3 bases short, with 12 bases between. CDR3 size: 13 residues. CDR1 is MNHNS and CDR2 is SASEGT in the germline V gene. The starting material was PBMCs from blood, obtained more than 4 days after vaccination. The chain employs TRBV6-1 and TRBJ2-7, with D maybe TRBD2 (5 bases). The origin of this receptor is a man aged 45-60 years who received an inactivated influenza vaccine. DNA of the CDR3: TGTGCCAGCAGCGCCCCCGGGGACTACGAGCAGTACTTC. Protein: CASSAPGDYEQYF.